The rows below give T cell receptor beta chains drawn from one sample of a study of naive and memory T cell subsets. TCRdb independently ran MiXCR on the 5' RACE reads; one entry per CDR3 protein. The table includes about 62,000 distinct CDR3 sequences, under 10% detected once. Receptors were obtained from a female donor in good health. The CDR3 runs from the conserved cysteine through the conserved F or W. A D gene is named only where the DNA matches it firmly. Some rows mark clone size as missing; the rest say once, few, many or name a class of expanded clone.

CASSQDPDRHTDTQYF TGTGCCAGCAGCCAAGACCCGGACAGACACACAGATACGCAGTATTTT TRBV3-1 - - TRBJ2-3
CASSQDQGSGSWVNEQFF TGCGCCAGCAGCCAAGACCAAGGAAGCGGGAGTTGGGTCAATGAGCAGTTCTTC TRBV4-1 TRBD2 few TRBJ2-1
CASSPGQGVEQFF TGTGCCAGCAGCCCGGGACAGGGCGTTGAGCAGTTCTTC TRBV6-5 TRBD1 - TRBJ2-1
CASSFSRHEQFF TGTGCCAGCAGCTTTAGTCGGCATGAGCAGTTCTTC TRBV7-2 - - TRBJ2-1
CASQDRDTEAFF TGTGCCAGTCAGGACAGGGACACTGAAGCTTTCTTT TRBV19 TRBD1 few TRBJ1-1
CASSDGQGATEAFF TGTGCCAGCAGTGACGGACAGGGGGCCACTGAAGCTTTCTTT TRBV6-4 TRBD1 many TRBJ1-1
CSVDRGNNYGYTF TGCAGCGTGGACAGGGGGAATAACTATGGCTACACCTTC TRBV29-1 TRBD1 few TRBJ1-2
CASRPAGTNEKLFF TGTGCCAGCAGGCCAGCCGGAACTAATGAAAAACTGTTTTTT TRBV12-3/TRBV12-4 - few TRBJ1-4
CASSFGDRARDTQYF TGCGCCAGCAGCTTTGGGGACAGGGCAAGAGATACGCAGTATTTT TRBV5-1 TRBD1 - TRBJ2-3
CASSNPGLSYGYTF TGTGCCAGTAGTAACCCGGGTCTCTCTTATGGCTACACCTTC TRBV19 - few TRBJ1-2
CAWQGAPGELFF TGTGCCTGGCAGGGGGCGCCCGGGGAGCTGTTTTTT TRBV30 TRBD1 - TRBJ2-2
CASSASIDTQYF TGTGCCAGCAGTGCCAGCATAGATACGCAGTATTTT TRBV25-1 - - TRBJ2-3
CASSFTNYGYTF TGCGCCAGCAGCTTCACTAACTATGGCTACACCTTC TRBV5-1 - few TRBJ1-2
CASSPFPGLEQFF TGTGCCAGCAGTCCCTTCCCTGGACTAGAGCAGTTCTTC TRBV27 - many TRBJ2-1
CSVHGTGTSYEQYF TGCAGCGTGCACGGGACAGGGACCTCCTACGAGCAGTACTTC TRBV29-1 TRBD1 few TRBJ2-7
CSAREGTGTNSPLHF TGCAGTGCTAGAGAAGGGACAGGGACCAATTCACCCCTCCACTTT TRBV20-1 TRBD1 many TRBJ1-6
CASSGAGADNEKLFF TGTGCCAGCAGCGGCGCGGGGGCGGATAATGAAAAACTGTTTTTT TRBV28 - many TRBJ1-4
CASSPGQGGYEQYF TGTGCCAGCAGCCCTGGGCAGGGAGGTTACGAGCAGTACTTC TRBV3-1 - few TRBJ2-7
CSARQANYGYTF TGCAGCGCAAGACAGGCTAACTATGGCTACACCTTC TRBV29-1 - - TRBJ1-2
CASSYGGGLSTDTQYF TGTGCCAGCAGTTACGGGGGGGGCCTCAGCACAGATACGCAGTATTTT TRBV6-2/TRBV6-3 - many TRBJ2-3
CAWSAGTGVYNEQFF TGTGCCTGGAGCGCCGGGACAGGGGTTTACAATGAGCAGTTCTTC TRBV30 TRBD1 - TRBJ2-1
CASSYGLAGLGADTQYF TGTGCCAGCAGTTACGGGCTAGCGGGGTTGGGCGCAGATACGCAGTATTTT TRBV6-5 TRBD2 - TRBJ2-3
CASSRGRGDEQFF TGCGCCAGTTCCAGGGGGAGGGGCGATGAGCAGTTCTTC TRBV5-1 - - TRBJ2-1
CASSRTSGSQETQYF TGTGCCAGCAGCCGGACTAGCGGGAGCCAAGAGACCCAGTACTTC TRBV7-3 TRBD2 - TRBJ2-5
CASSFQISNQPQHF TGTGCCAGCAGTTTCCAGATTAGCAATCAGCCCCAGCATTTT TRBV28 - few TRBJ1-5
CASSADMYYGYTF TGTGCCAGCAGTGCAGACATGTACTATGGCTACACCTTC TRBV6-1 - many TRBJ1-2
CSARRRSDYGYTF TGCAGTGCTAGACGTAGATCAGACTATGGCTACACCTTC TRBV20-1 - many TRBJ1-2
CASSKGAYEQYF TGCGCCAGCAGCAAGGGCGCCTACGAGCAGTACTTC TRBV5-1 - few TRBJ2-7
CASSLAGGERVYEQYF TGCGCCAGCAGCTTGGCCGGCGGGGAAAGAGTCTACGAGCAGTACTTC TRBV5-1 - - TRBJ2-7
CASSIYRTVGPDSPLHF TGTGCCAGTAGTATATATAGGACAGTCGGACCAGATTCACCCCTCCACTTT TRBV19 - many TRBJ1-6
CSVPGTGLHEQYF TGCAGTGTTCCCGGGACAGGGCTCCACGAGCAGTACTTC TRBV20-1 TRBD1 few TRBJ2-7
CASSLLNPNYGYTF TGTGCCAGCAGTTTATTGAATCCCAACTATGGCTACACCTTC TRBV12-3/TRBV12-4 - - TRBJ1-2
CASSYQWPDTQYF TGTGCCAGCAGTTATCAGTGGCCAGATACGCAGTATTTT TRBV6-5 - - TRBJ2-3
CASSLYSGSSYNEQFF TGTGCCAGCAGTCTGTATAGCGGAAGCTCCTACAATGAGCAGTTCTTC TRBV28 - - TRBJ2-1
CASSLDGGRVNEQFF TGTGCCAGCAGCTTAGACGGAGGAAGGGTAAATGAGCAGTTCTTC TRBV7-2 - - TRBJ2-1
CASSQAPRNTEAFF TGCGCCAGCAGCCAAGCCCCTAGGAACACTGAAGCTTTCTTT TRBV4-1 - many TRBJ1-1
CASSLLGSTSGRNEQFF TGTGCCAGCAGTCTGTTGGGGTCTACTAGCGGGAGGAATGAGCAGTTCTTC TRBV5-6 TRBD2 many TRBJ2-1
CASSPGRSSGNTIYF TGTGCCAGCTCACCGGGCAGATCTTCTGGAAACACCATATATTTT TRBV18 - - TRBJ1-3
CSVAGHANTGELFF TGCAGCGTTGCAGGCCATGCGAACACCGGGGAGCTGTTTTTT TRBV29-1 - few TRBJ2-2
CASSPGSATNEKLFF TGCGCCAGCAGCCCTGGATCAGCAACTAATGAAAAACTGTTTTTT TRBV5-1 - many TRBJ1-4
CASRPSRGPNEKLFF TGTGCCAGCAGGCCCTCACGGGGCCCTAATGAAAAACTGTTTTTT TRBV6-1 - many TRBJ1-4
CASSARDRGVGNEQFF TGTGCCAGCAGCGCTAGGGACAGGGGAGTTGGCAATGAGCAGTTCTTC TRBV2 TRBD1 many TRBJ2-1
CASSSLTISGTEAFF TGTGCCAGCAGTTCGCTCACGATATCTGGCACTGAAGCTTTCTTT TRBV28 - many TRBJ1-1
CASSSSGGGDTQYF TGTGCCAGCAGCTCTAGCGGGGGGGGAGATACGCAGTATTTT TRBV12-3/TRBV12-4 TRBD2 - TRBJ2-3
CSAKRRGSGPNYEQYF TGCAGTGCTAAAAGAAGGGGCTCCGGTCCGAACTACGAGCAGTACTTC TRBV20-1 - - TRBJ2-7
CASSPSHWRGNTGELFF TGCGCCAGCAGCCCCTCTCACTGGCGGGGGAACACCGGGGAGCTGTTTTTT TRBV5-1 - - TRBJ2-2
CASSLEQGASYEQYF TGTGCCAGCAGCTTGGAACAGGGGGCTTCCTACGAGCAGTACTTC TRBV11-2 TRBD1 few TRBJ2-7
CASGHNQPQHF TGTGCCAGCGGACACAATCAGCCCCAGCATTTT TRBV7-2 - few TRBJ1-5
CASSFMGSETQYF TGTGCCAGCAGCTTTATGGGCTCGGAGACCCAGTACTTC TRBV7-3 - - TRBJ2-5
CASSLARRAGANVLTF TGTGCCAGCAGCTTAGCCCGGCGGGCTGGGGCCAACGTCCTGACTTTC TRBV7-6 - many TRBJ2-6
CASRPTGLAGGWTYEQYF TGTGCCAGCAGGCCCACGGGACTAGCGGGAGGCTGGACCTACGAGCAGTACTTC TRBV28 TRBD2 - TRBJ2-7
CASSQDQQNYGYTF TGTGCCAGCAGCCAAGATCAACAGAACTATGGCTACACCTTC TRBV4-2 - many TRBJ1-2
CASRRTVSSYEQYF TGTGCCAGCAGACGGACAGTGAGCTCCTACGAGCAGTACTTC TRBV28 - many TRBJ2-7
CASSGSGLAVRTDTQYF TGTGCCAGCAGCGGGTCGGGACTAGCGGTCCGCACAGATACGCAGTATTTT TRBV9 TRBD2 - TRBJ2-3